This T cell receptor beta chain appears in the sequencing data of a study of Ad26.COV2.S vaccination and SARS-CoV-2 variants listed by TCRdb under 2021. A note on the overall study: Sequencing of the TCRbeta repertoire served to evaluate the specificity and breadth of SARS-CoV-2-reactive T cell receptors following Ad26.COV2.S vaccination. The TCR-sequenced set comprised around 30 samples: some 20 Ad26.COV2.S vaccine recipients, 5 placebo recipients and 8 SARS-CoV-2 convalescent individuals. Points the paper makes about the study in general: According to the authors, total T cell responses may have been underestimated by the TCR breadth and depth analyses. Higher spike-specific TCR breadth was observed in Ad26.COV2.S recipients than in placebo recipients (P = 0.0014). After vaccination, substantial breadth of spike-specific CD8+ and CD4+ T cell responses was reported. Non-spike TCR breadth was comparable between vaccine and placebo recipients, consistent with the vaccine containing only spike.

For this clone: No antigen is known for it. Per-base qualities were not stored, and no clone one base away is much larger.

CDR1 and CDR2 (SGHRS, YFSETQ) derive from the germline V gene. At the junction V is shortened by 4 bases and J by 2 bases, with 15 bases in between. From its cysteine to its phenylalanine, the CDR3 spans 15 amino acids. The CDR3 DNA has 45 bases and is translated from base 1. In the paper's terms, the time point label means: individuals recovered from natural SARS-CoV-2 infection. The immunoSEQ Assay was the method used to sequence TCRbeta CDR3 regions. After extraction, genomic DNA underwent amplification by bias-controlled multiplex PCR, followed by high-throughput sequencing. On the authors' methods: To quantify the absolute abundance of every unique TCRbeta CDR3 region, sequences were collapsed and filtered. T cell fraction was estimated by normalizing TCRbeta template counts to usable DNA, which was measured by amplifying reference genes present in all nucleated cells. Repertoire TCRs were annotated as SARS-CoV-2-specific when V gene, CDR3 amino acid sequence and J gene were exactly matched to a known reactive TCR set. The reference SARS-CoV-2 TCR set was obtained from MIRA and was filtered for enrichment in COVID-19-positive ImmuneCODE repertoires, whereby public or cross-reactive TCRs were removed. Drawing on the MIRA antigens, annotated TCRs were analysed further at the level of specific ORF or position within ORF. Breadth was defined as the number of annotated unique rearrangements divided by the total number of unique productive rearrangements, and depth was defined as the summed frequency of the annotated unique rearrangements. Group comparisons of TCR breadth used two-sided Wilcoxon rank-sum tests. The immuneACCESS repertoire file appears here via TCRdb, limited to in-frame rearrangements. These files lack a portion of the clones; in checked studies, under half of the deficit traces to unresolved V genes, and the cause of the others is not known. V, J and clone size derive from that table, while D and trimming were established from the DNA sequence. The sample includes about 350,000 clones, with under 95% observed a single time. The ten biggest clones cover about 3.9% of the sample.

Sample: peripheral blood, taken after recovery from COVID-19. The chain is made from TRBV5-1 and TRBJ1-2, with TRBD1 as a weak D call on 6 bases. The receptor was isolated from a human donor who had recovered from COVID-19. The DNA is as follows: TGCGCCAGCAGCCCTGGGGGCTCGACCAACTATGGCTACACCTTC. It translates to CASSPGGSTNYGYTF.